What follows is one TCR beta chain and its context. This record comes from a study of blood T cell repertoires in COVID-19. Germline-derived CDR1 and CDR2 are SGDLS and YYNGEE. V lost 0 bases, J lost 0 bases, and 4 bases stayed unmatched. The CDR3 is 16 residues long. Original data processing: Amplification with reference gene primers provided the estimates of nucleated cell counts. Repertoires were generated with immunoSEQ multiplex PCR, while TCRdb's copy carries only in-frame clones and drops some. V and J calls and clone size are those listed in that table; D and trimming were worked out from the DNA. The sample consists of about 100,000 clones, 87% of them appearing once.

Specimen: peripheral blood. This rearrangement joins TRBV9 to TRBJ2-7; 9 bases agree with TRBD2. The clonotype comes from a human donor in a cohort sampled during active COVID-19. The CDR3 region is CASSVGSGSPSYEQYF. CDR3 bases: TGTGCCAGCAGCGTAGGTAGCGGGAGCCCCTCCTACGAGCAGTACTTC.